Below are 21 T cell receptor beta chains sequenced from a single sample in a study of Ad26.COV2.S vaccination and SARS-CoV-2 variants. Treatment noted: approximately 18 received Ad26.COV2.S at low or high dose, single or two shots; several received placebo; per-sample allocation not given. Sampling happened 63 days after the first vaccine or placebo injection. Sequenced by immunoSEQ multiplex PCR; TCRdb stores in-frame clones only, minus some. The sample yields about 470,000 clones, 90% seen once. The sample here was peripheral blood, taken in a trial of Ad26.COV2.S vaccine versus placebo. The source of these receptors is a person aged 18-65 years who received the Ad26.COV2.S COVID-19 vaccine or a placebo.

V usage is TRBV29-1 and J usage is TRBJ2-1, with 14 nucleotides matching TRBD2. V shed 7 bases, J shed 4 bases, and the junction held 9 bases outside the gene matches. CDR1 is SQVTM and CDR2 is ANQGSEA in the germline V gene. The CDR3 sequence is 16 residues long. In nucleotides, the CDR3 is TGCAGCGCCCCCCGGGGACTAGCGGGAGTGTACAATGAGCAGTTCTTC. It specifies CSAPRGLAGVYNEQFF.

The rearrangement uses TRBV5-6 and TRBJ1-3; no clear D gene. Germline loops: CDR1 SGHDT, CDR2 YYEEEE. The CDR3 is 16 amino acids. Deletions cut 0 bases from V and 0 bases from J, with 10 bases between. For the CDR3, the DNA is TGTGCCAGCAGCTTGGGGACGCCCGTCTCTGGAAACACCATATATTTT. Translated, it gives CASSLGTPVSGNTIYF. Drawing the rest from reference TRBV5-6 and TRBJ1-3, the complete variable domain is DAGVTQSPTHLIKTRGQQVTLRCSPKSGHDTVSWYQQALGQGPQFIFQYYEEEERQRGNFPDRFSGHQFPNYSSELNVNALLLGDSALYLCASSLGTPVSGNTIYFGEGSWLTVV.

V is TRBV6-2 or TRBV6-3 and J is TRBJ1-5, with TRBD1 matching over 8 bases. This CDR3 has 15 amino acids. The germline V gene has CDR1 MNHEY and CDR2 SVGEGT. J was trimmed by 5 bases and V by 1 base; bases with no gene match: 4. The chain's CDR3 is CASSYWGQAHQPQHF. The CDR3 nucleotides are TGTGCCAGCAGTTACTGGGGACAGGCCCATCAGCCCCAGCATTTT.

This chain links TRBV5-1 with TRBJ2-7; 7 nucleotides agree with TRBD2. The J segment lost 0 bases and the V segment lost 0 bases, leaving 9 bases of the junction unmatched. The CDR3 covers 17 residues. Germline V gives CDR1 SGHRS, CDR2 YFSETQ. The CDR3 protein is CASSLADSGSSSYEQYF. CDR3 DNA sequence: TGCGCCAGCAGCTTGGCCGATAGCGGGTCATCCTCCTACGAGCAGTACTTC.

The CDR3 region has the DNA TGTGCCAGCAGGGGACAGGGATTCAACGAGCAGTACTTC. Protein product: CASRGQGFNEQYF. The rearrangement joins TRBV28 to TRBJ2-7; 9 nucleotides agree with TRBD1. J was trimmed by 5 bases and V by 6 bases; bases with no gene match: 5. From germline, CDR1 is MDHEN and CDR2 SYDVKM. The length of the CDR3 is 13 residues.

Worth noting for this clone: The sample carries other DNA sequences with the same CDR3. The V call is TRBV5-1, the J call TRBJ2-7, with D perhaps TRBD1 (5 bases). This CDR3 region has 13 residues. The ends were cut back, 0 bases at V and 1 base at J, with 5 bases in the middle. CDR1 is SGHRS and CDR2 is YFSETQ in the germline V gene. The CDR3 DNA sequence: TGCGCCAGCAGCTTGGAGGGGTCCTACGAGCAGTACTTC. Translating gives CASSLEGSYEQYF.

The V and J genes are TRBV5-4 and TRBJ2-1, with a possible D match to TRBD1 (5 bases). From germline, CDR1 is SGHNT and CDR2 YYREEE (reference sequence). The CDR3 has 16 amino acids. Trimming stripped 5 bases from V and 0 bases from J, with 15 bases between. CDR3: CASSKQGASSYNEQFF. CDR3 in DNA: TGTGCCAGCAGTAAACAAGGGGCCAGCTCCTACAATGAGCAGTTCTTC.

The genes are TRBV5-1 and TRBJ2-7; a weak D match, TRBD1 (5 bases). The V gene lost 0 bases and the J gene lost 2 bases, with 12 bases spanning the gap. Looked up from germline, CDR1 is SGHRS and CDR2 is YFSETQ. The CDR3 is made up of 15 amino acids. The CDR3 DNA is TGCGCCAGCAGCTTGGGAGGCAGGGTGGCCTACGAGCAGTACTTC. It codes for CASSLGGRVAYEQYF.

The V call is TRBV12-3 or TRBV12-4, the J call TRBJ2-7, with D uncertain. The V end was cut by 4 bases, the J end by 3 bases, with 7 bases between. There are 12 residues in the CDR3. CDR3 sequence (DNA): TGTGCCAGCAGTTCCCTTTTCTACGAGCAGTACTTC. It specifies CASSSLFYEQYF.

J is TRBJ2-5 and V is TRBV18; D assignment may be TRBD1 or TRBD2 (5 bases each). Trimming took off 8 bases at V and 5 bases at J, with 21 bases between the two ends. From germline, CDR1 is KGHSH and CDR2 LQKENI. This CDR3 is built from 15 residues. The CDR3 DNA follows: TGTGCCAGCGGAATTTCCCGGGACGCTGGGGAGACCCAGTACTTC. Protein product: CASGISRDAGETQYF.

The rearrangement joins TRBV11-2 to TRBJ2-5; 11 bases align to TRBD2. The CDR3 is made up of 16 amino acids. Germline V gives CDR1 SGHAT, CDR2 FQNNGV. V trimming: 1 base; J trimming: 5 bases; junction bases outside the gene matches: 6. For the CDR3, the DNA is TGTGCCAGCAGCTTAGCCCGACTAGCGGGAATCGAGACCCAGTACTTC. It encodes CASSLARLAGIETQYF.

This chain connects TRBV7-2 to TRBJ2-1, with 10 bases lining up with TRBD2. CDR3 size: 19 residues. The junction had 14 bases not matched to a gene; V was cut back by 5 bases and J by 1 base. Germline V gene sequence: CDR1 SGHTA, CDR2 FQGNSA. CDR3 nucleotides: TGTGCCAGCAGCCCTCGGAGCGGGCTAGCGGGAGCATCCTACAATGAGCAGTTCTTC. The encoded protein is CASSPRSGLAGASYNEQFF. The whole variable domain, remainder taken from reference TRBV7-2 and TRBJ2-1, is GAGVSQSPSNKVTEKGKDVELRCDPISGHTALYWYRQSLGQGLEFLIYFQGNSAPDKSGLPSDRFSAERTGGSVSTLTIQRTQQEDSAVYLCASSPRSGLAGASYNEQFFGPGTRLTVL.

Only a few counts were recorded for this clone. The chain employs TRBV6-2 or TRBV6-3 and TRBJ1-1; D not certain. Trimming left V 2 bases short and J 8 bases short, with 15 bases between. The CDR3 loop spans 14 amino acids. From germline, CDR1 is MNHEY and CDR2 SVGEGT. For the CDR3, the DNA is TGTGCCAGCAGTTACCCTCGGGCGGCCCCCGAAGCTTTCTTT. Encoded protein: CASSYPRAAPEAFF.

The V and J genes are TRBV24-1 and TRBJ2-2; a weak D match, TRBD2 (6 bases). The germline V gene has CDR1 KGHDR and CDR2 SFDVKD. The CDR3 contains 14 residues. The V and J ends lost 5 bases and 2 bases respectively, with 8 bases between them. This CDR3 is CATSVGSNTGELFF. As DNA, the CDR3 is TGTGCCACCAGTGTCGGGAGCAACACCGGGGAGCTGTTTTTT.

This chain joins TRBV28 and TRBJ2-7; possible D gene TRBD1, 6 bases. Trimming stripped 6 bases from V and 5 bases from J, with 23 bases between. CDR1 is MDHEN, CDR2 SYDVKM, per germline. The CDR3 is 16 residues long. CDR3: CASSHTIGRGTHEQYF. CDR3 sequence (DNA): TGTGCCAGCAGCCACACGATAGGCAGGGGAACCCACGAGCAGTACTTC.

The rearrangement uses TRBV18 and TRBJ2-7; D unclear. Deletions cut 3 bases from V and 0 bases from J, with 9 bases between. The CDR3 runs 14 residues. Germline V gene data show CDR1 as KGHSH and CDR2 as LQKENI. Written as DNA, the CDR3 is TGTGCCAGCTCACCGTCAGTGAGCTCCTACGAGCAGTACTTC. This encodes CASSPSVSSYEQYF.

Concerning this clone: The sample has other DNA sequences that encode this CDR3 too. This rearrangement joins TRBV5-5 to TRBJ2-7; TRBD2 matches at 11 bases. CDR3 length: 16 residues. The V segment lost 1 base and the J segment 0 bases; nucleotides outside the gene matches: 3. Germline V gene data show CDR1 as SGHKS and CDR2 as YYEKEE (reference sequence). This CDR3 is CASSLPTSGSSYEQYF. The DNA of the CDR3 is TGTGCCAGCAGCTTGCCCACTAGCGGGAGCTCCTACGAGCAGTACTTC.

The rearrangement uses TRBV15 and TRBJ1-3; D remains ambiguous. CDR3 size: 13 residues. Trimming stripped 1 base from V and 6 bases from J, with 7 bases between. CDR1 is LNHNV, CDR2 YYDKDF, per germline (reference sequence). For the CDR3, the DNA is TGTGCCACCAGCAGAGCCAACCCAAACACCATATATTTT. It translates to CATSRANPNTIYF.

V is TRBV9 and J is TRBJ2-2; TRBD2 is a possible D gene (5 bases). The CDR3 is 15 residues long. V dropped 4 bases and J dropped 0 bases, with 10 bases sitting between them. Germline lookup yields CDR1 SGDLS and CDR2 YYNGEE. CDR3 in DNA: TGTGCCAGCAGCCTAAGCGGTGCGAACACCGGGGAGCTGTTTTTT. Residues: CASSLSGANTGELFF.

The chain links TRBV28 to TRBJ2-3, with D unresolved. Germline CDR1 MDHEN, CDR2 SYDVKM. The CDR3 has 12 amino acids. V was clipped by 3 bases and J by 6 bases, with 7 bases between them. The DNA of the CDR3 is TGTGCCAGCAGTTTTAGGCGCGATACGCAGTATTTT. The encoded protein is CASSFRRDTQYF.

The genes are TRBV24-1 and TRBJ1-5; D gene ambiguous. Deletions cut 6 bases from V and 1 base from J, with 12 bases between. The length of the CDR3 is 15 residues. Germline CDR1 KGHDR, CDR2 SFDVKD. CDR3 DNA: TGTGCCACCAGTCCCCAAGGTCAGAGCAATCAGCCCCAGCATTTT. Its translation: CATSPQGQSNQPQHF.